Detailed here is one T cell receptor (beta chain). Its antigen is unidentified. Generated by immunoSEQ multiplex PCR, the TCRdb table keeps only in-frame clones and is missing some. Of about 140,000 clones listed, over 85% are singletons. The sample comes from a study of T cell responses to AZD1222 COVID-19 vaccine. The wider study: Some second doses came at about 4 weeks and others at about 12 weeks; these were pooled.

Study-wide points: Nearly half of spike-specific TCRs reportedly go after variant regions that carry no mutations. All repertoire sampling was performed exclusively after the peak T cell response. Baseline testing showed seropositivity in only a handful of AZD1222 recipients.

This CDR3 is built from 17 residues. Germline loops: CDR1 LNHDA, CDR2 SQIVND (reference sequence). The V end lost 1 base, the J end lost 8 bases, and 23 bases lay between the germline ends. The chain joins TRBV19 to TRBJ1-2; possible D gene TRBD1, 6 bases. The sequencing here drew on peripheral blood, taken on day 0 of AZD1222 vaccination. This clonotype was sampled from an adult in good health. CDR3 sequence (DNA): TGTGCCAGTAGTATAGGAGGGCACAGCAGGGGCCCCTCAGGCTACACCTTC. Translation gives CASSIGGHSRGPSGYTF.